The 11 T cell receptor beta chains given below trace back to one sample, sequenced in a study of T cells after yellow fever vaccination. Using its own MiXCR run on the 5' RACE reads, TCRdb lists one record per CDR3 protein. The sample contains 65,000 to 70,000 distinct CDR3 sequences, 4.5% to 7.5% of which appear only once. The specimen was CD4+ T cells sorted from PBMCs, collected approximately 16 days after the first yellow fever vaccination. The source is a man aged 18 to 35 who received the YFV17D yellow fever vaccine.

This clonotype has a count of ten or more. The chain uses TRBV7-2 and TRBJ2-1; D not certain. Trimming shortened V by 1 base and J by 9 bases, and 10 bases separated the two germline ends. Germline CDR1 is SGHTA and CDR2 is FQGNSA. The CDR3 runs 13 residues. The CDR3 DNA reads TGTGCCAGCAGCTTAGTCGGCGATAGTGAGCAGTTCTTC. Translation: CASSLVGDSEQFF.

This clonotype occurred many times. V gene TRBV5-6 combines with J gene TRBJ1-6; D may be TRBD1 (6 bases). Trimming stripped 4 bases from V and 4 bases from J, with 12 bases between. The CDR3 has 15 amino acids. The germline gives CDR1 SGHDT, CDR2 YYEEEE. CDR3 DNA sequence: TGTGCCAGCAGCCCCGACGGACAGTATAATTCACCCCTCCACTTT. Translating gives CASSPDGQYNSPLHF.

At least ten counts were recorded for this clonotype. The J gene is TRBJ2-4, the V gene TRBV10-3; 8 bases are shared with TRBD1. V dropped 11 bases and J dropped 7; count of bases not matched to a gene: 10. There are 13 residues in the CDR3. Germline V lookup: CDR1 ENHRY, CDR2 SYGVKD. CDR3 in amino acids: CASQTGEANIQYF. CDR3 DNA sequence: TGTGCCTCCCAGACAGGGGAGGCCAACATTCAGTACTTC.

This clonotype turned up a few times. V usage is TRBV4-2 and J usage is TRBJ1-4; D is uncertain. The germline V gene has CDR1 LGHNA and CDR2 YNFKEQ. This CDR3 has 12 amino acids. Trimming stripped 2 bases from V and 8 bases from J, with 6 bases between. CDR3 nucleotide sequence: TGTGCCAGCAGCCAAAACACGGAAAAACTGTTTTTT. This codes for CASSQNTEKLFF.

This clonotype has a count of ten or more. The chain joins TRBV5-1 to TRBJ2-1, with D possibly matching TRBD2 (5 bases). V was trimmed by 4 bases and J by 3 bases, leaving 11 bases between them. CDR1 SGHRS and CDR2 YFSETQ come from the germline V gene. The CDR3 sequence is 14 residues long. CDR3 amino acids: CASSLEEGYNEQFF. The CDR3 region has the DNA TGCGCCAGCAGCCTGGAGGAAGGCTACAATGAGCAGTTCTTC.

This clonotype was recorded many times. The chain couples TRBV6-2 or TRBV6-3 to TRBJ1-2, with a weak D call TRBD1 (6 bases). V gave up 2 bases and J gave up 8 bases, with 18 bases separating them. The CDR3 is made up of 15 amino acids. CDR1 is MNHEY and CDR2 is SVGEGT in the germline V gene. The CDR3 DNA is TGTGCCAGCAGTTACCACGACCGGGGGCGTTGGGGCTACACCTTC. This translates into CASSYHDRGRWGYTF.

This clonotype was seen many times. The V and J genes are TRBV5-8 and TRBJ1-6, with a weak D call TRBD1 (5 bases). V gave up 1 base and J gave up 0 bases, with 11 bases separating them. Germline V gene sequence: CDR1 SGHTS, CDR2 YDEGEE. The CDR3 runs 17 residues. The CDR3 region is CASSLLGGSSYNSPLHF. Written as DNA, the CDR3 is TGTGCCAGCAGCTTGTTGGGGGGGAGCTCCTATAATTCACCCCTCCACTTT.

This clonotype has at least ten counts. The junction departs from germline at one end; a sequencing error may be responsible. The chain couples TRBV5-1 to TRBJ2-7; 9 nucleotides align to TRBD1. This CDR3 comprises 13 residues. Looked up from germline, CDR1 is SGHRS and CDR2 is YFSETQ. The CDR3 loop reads CACSLGQGNEQYF. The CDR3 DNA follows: TGCGCCTGCAGCTTGGGACAGGGTAACGAGCAGTACTTC.

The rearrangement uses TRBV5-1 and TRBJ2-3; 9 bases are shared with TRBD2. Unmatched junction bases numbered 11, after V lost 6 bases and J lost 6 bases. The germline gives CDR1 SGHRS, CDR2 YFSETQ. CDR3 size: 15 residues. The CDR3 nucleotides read TGCGCCAGCACTAGGACTGCGGGGGGGCAGGATACGCAGTATTTT. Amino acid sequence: CASTRTAGGQDTQYF.

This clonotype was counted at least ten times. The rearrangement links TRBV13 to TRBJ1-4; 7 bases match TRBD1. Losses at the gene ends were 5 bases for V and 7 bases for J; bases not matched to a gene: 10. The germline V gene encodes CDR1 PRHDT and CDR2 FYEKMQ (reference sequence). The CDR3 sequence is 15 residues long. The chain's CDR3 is CASSPRQGRSEKLFF. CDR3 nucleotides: TGTGCCAGCAGCCCCAGACAGGGAAGGAGTGAAAAACTGTTTTTT.

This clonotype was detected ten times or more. For the CDR3, the DNA is TGTGCCAGCAGCTTGGGGTTCTACGAGCAGTACTTC. Translation gives CASSLGFYEQYF. The V call is TRBV5-6, the J call TRBJ2-7; D gene uncertain. Trimming took 0 bases from V and 3 from J, leaving 4 bases between them. Germline lookup yields CDR1 SGHDT and CDR2 YYEEEE. The CDR3 has 12 amino acids.